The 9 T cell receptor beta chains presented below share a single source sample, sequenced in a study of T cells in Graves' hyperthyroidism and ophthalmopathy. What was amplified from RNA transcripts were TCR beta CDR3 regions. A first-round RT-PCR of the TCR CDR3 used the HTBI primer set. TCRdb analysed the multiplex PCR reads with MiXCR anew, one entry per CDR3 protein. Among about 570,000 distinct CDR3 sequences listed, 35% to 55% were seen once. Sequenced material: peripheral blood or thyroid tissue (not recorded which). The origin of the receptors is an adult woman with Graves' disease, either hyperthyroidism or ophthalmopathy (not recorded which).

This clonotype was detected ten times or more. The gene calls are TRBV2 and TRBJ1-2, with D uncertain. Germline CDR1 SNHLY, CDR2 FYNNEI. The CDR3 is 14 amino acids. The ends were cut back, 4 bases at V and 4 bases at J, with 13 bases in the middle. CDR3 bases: TGTGCCAGCAGTGGGGTAGCCGCCCTCTATGGCTACACCTTC. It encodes CASSGVAALYGYTF.

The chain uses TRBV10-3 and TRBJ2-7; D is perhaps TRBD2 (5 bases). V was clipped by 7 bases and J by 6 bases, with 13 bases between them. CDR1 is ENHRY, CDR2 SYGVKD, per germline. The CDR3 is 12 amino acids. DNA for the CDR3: TGTGCCATCATAAACGGGATCGGCGAGCAGTACTTC. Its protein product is CAIINGIGEQYF.

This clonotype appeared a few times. The CDR3 sequence: CASSPPPGRDYGYTF. For the CDR3, the DNA is TGTGCCAGCTCACCACCCCCAGGGCGAGACTATGGCTACACCTTC. The genes are TRBV18 and TRBJ1-2, with a tentative D call TRBD1 (5 bases). Germline V gene lookup returns CDR1 KGHSH and CDR2 LQKENI. V was trimmed by 0 bases and J by 3 bases, leaving 11 bases between them. The CDR3 runs to 15 residues.

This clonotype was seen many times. The CDR3 loop is CASSRRQGYTGELFF. The DNA for the CDR3 is TGTGCCAGCAGCCGCAGACAGGGTTACACCGGGGAGCTGTTTTTT. The V call is TRBV3-1, the J call TRBJ2-2; 7 nucleotides match TRBD1. Looked up from germline, CDR1 is LGHDT and CDR2 is YNNKEL (reference sequence). The CDR3 spans 15 residues. J was trimmed by 3 bases and V by 4 bases; bases with no gene match: 5. The full variable domain, rest sourced from reference TRBV3-1 and TRBJ2-2, is DTAVSQTPKYLVTQMGNDKSIKCEQNLGHDTMYWYKQDSKKFLKIMFSYNNKELIINETVPNRFSPKSPDKAHLNLHINSLELGDSAVYFCASSRRQGYTGELFFGEGSRLTVL.

Here the CDR3 reads CSVAQQGQGFSLGRNEQYF. Written as DNA, the CDR3 is TGCAGCGTTGCTCAACAGGGGCAGGGGTTTTCTCTGGGACGGAACGAGCAGTACTTC. The chain uses TRBV29-1 and TRBJ2-7; TRBD1 matches 7 bases. CDR3 length equals 19 residues. CDR1 and CDR2 (germline): SQVTM, ANQGSEA. The V gene end was trimmed by 4 bases and the J gene end by 5 bases; junction bases not matched to a gene: 26.

The CDR3 nucleotides are TGTGCCAGCAGCGAGGGCCCACGGACAGGGGGCACTGAAGCTTTCTTT. Translated, it gives CASSEGPRTGGTEAFF. The J gene is TRBJ1-1, the V gene TRBV9, with 10 bases that match TRBD1. Trimming at V came to 3 bases and at J to 4 bases, leaving 9 bases not matched to a gene. The CDR3 is 16 amino acids. Germline values: CDR1 SGDLS, CDR2 YYNGEE.

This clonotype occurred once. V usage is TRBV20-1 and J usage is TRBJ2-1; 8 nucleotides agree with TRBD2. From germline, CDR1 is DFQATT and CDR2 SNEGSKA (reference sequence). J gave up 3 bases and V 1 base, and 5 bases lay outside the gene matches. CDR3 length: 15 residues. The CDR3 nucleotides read TGCAGTGCTAGAGGGCTTACTAGCGGCTACAATGAGCAGTTCTTC. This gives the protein CSARGLTSGYNEQFF.

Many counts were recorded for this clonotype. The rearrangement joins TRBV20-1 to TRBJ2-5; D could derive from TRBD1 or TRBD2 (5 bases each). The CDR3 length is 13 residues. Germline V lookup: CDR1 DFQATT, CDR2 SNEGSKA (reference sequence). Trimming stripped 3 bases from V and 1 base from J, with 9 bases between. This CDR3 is CSARGPSQETQYF. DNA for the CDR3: TGCAGTGCTAGGGGACCCTCCCAAGAGACCCAGTACTTC.

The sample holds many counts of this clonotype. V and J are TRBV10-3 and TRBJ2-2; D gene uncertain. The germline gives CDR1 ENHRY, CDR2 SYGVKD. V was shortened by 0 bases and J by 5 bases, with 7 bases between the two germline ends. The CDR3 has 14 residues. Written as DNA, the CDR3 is TGTGCCATCAGTGAGTCGCCCTTTACCGGGGAGCTGTTTTTT. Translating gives CAISESPFTGELFF.